This T cell receptor beta chain was recovered during a study of shared clonotypes between healthy human individuals. Looked up from germline, CDR1 is SGHDN and CDR2 is FVKESK. V was trimmed by 0 bases and J by 12 bases, leaving 12 bases between them. The CDR3 consists of 14 residues. Generated by immunoSEQ multiplex PCR, the TCRdb table keeps only in-frame clones and is missing some. The data hold millions of clones, with just under 95% observed a single time. As defined, naive CD8 cells were CD45RO-negative and positively selected for CCR7, with terminally differentiated effector memory CD45RA+ cells excluded. Each sample came from a Caucasian adult donor living in Nashville, Tennessee.

Sequenced material: naive CD8+ T cells sorted from blood. This rearrangement joins TRBV14 to TRBJ1-6, with no clear D. The receptor was isolated from a man younger than 35 in good health. CDR3 loop: CASSQETWSGPLHF. For the CDR3, the DNA is TGTGCCAGCAGCCAAGAAACATGGTCTGGACCCCTCCACTTT.